There are many counts of the clone carrying this TCR beta chain. The antigen is undetermined. TCR beta CDR3 amplification used RNA transcripts. An initial RT-PCR round employing HTBI primers preceded a second-round multiplex PCR. TCRdb called the multiplex PCR reads again in MiXCR, with one record for every CDR3 protein. This table has approximately 700,000 distinct CDR3 sequences, about 41% appearing once. The data belong to a study of Graves' ophthalmopathy and Graves' hyperthyroidism. Study-wide results and caveats: In blood, most expanded thyroid clonotypes above 0.001 frequency were also detected. Prediction of ophthalmopathy progression reached over 65% sensitivity and around 75% specificity. With approximately 90% sensitivity and approximately 79% specificity, a 13-signature model separated ophthalmopathy from stable hyperthyroidism.

CAS ≥3, NOSPECS ≥4, moderate-to-severe activity and duration under 3 months marked donors with ophthalmopathy. V lost 5 bases and J lost 6, with 14 bases in between. This CDR3 spans 15 amino acids. Germline V gene sequence: CDR1 MNHEY, CDR2 SVGAGI. Sequencing was carried out using peripheral blood. The chain recombines TRBV6-5 with TRBJ1-6; tentatively, D is TRBD1 (5 bases). The sequence derives from an adult man with Graves' ophthalmopathy. CDR3 residues: CASSAQGFGNSPLHF. The CDR3 DNA sequence: TGTGCCAGCAGTGCGCAGGGCTTTGGTAATTCACCCCTCCACTTT.